These 7 T cell receptor beta chains were sequenced from one sample in a study of blood T cells in healthy people across ages (dated by TCRdb to the mid-2010s). The library was produced with 5' RACE. The reads were generated on an Illumina HiSeq 2500. A second PCR of roughly 6 to 11 cycles was run with a J-beta primer mix and a sample-barcoded 5' primer. The public reads were run again by TCRdb, first through fastp at Q25 and then through MiXCR, and only productive beta chains were kept. Identical CDR3 proteins give one entry, which carries the most common genes and DNA. Here the sample has 1.5 million to 2 million distinct CDR3 sequences; about 30% occur a single time. The ten largest clones represent roughly 8% of the sample. Sample: blood. Every receptor here comes from a woman in her thirties in good health.

This clonotype was seen a handful of times. The chain links TRBV4-1 to TRBJ2-3, with a tentative D call TRBD1 (7 bases). The germline V gene encodes CDR1 MGHRA and CDR2 YSYEKL. There are 18 residues in the CDR3. V was pared by 4 bases and J by 0 bases, with 20 bases between. The CDR3 DNA is TGCGCCAGCAGCCTTTGGCCCGAGGGGGCGGGGAGCACAGATACGCAGTATTTT. Its protein is CASSLWPEGAGSTDTQYF.

This rearrangement joins TRBV20-1 to TRBJ1-1, with D hard to call. Trimming cost V 0 bases and J 2 bases, with 4 bases left between them. Looked up from germline, CDR1 is DFQATT and CDR2 is SNEGSKA (reference sequence). This CDR3 has 12 amino acids. DNA for the CDR3: TGCAGTGCTAGAGATCTCAACACTGAAGCTTTCTTT. It specifies CSARDLNTEAFF.

The chain recombines TRBV5-4 with TRBJ2-1; 10 bases line up with TRBD2. This CDR3 spans 16 amino acids. The germline V gene encodes CDR1 SGHNT and CDR2 YYREEE (reference sequence). V shed 4 bases and J 9 bases; nucleotides not matched to a gene: 13. The CDR3: CASSPRWSGGAAEQFF. For the CDR3, the DNA is TGTGCCAGCAGCCCTCGCTGGAGCGGGGGGGCCGCTGAGCAGTTCTTC. Complete variable domain (other parts from reference TRBV5-4 and TRBJ2-1): ETGVTQSPTHLIKTRGQQVTLRCSSQSGHNTVSWYQQALGQGPQFIFQYYREEENGRGNFPPRFSGLQFPNYSSELNVNALELDDSALYLCASSPRWSGGAAEQFFGPGTRLTVL.

This clonotype was seen at least ten times. V usage is TRBV6-2 or TRBV6-3 and J usage is TRBJ2-7; perhaps TRBD2 as D (6 bases). Germline V gives CDR1 MNHEY, CDR2 SVGEGT. V was pared by 5 bases and J by 2 bases, with 13 bases between. The CDR3 extends over 14 amino acids. The CDR3 DNA reads TGTGCCAGCAGTCGGAGCGGACTAACCTACGAGCAGTACTTC. It encodes CASSRSGLTYEQYF.

CDR3 nucleotides: TGTGCCATCCAGACAGGGAACACTGAAGCTTTCTTT. The encoded protein is CAIQTGNTEAFF. The chain combines TRBV6-2 or TRBV6-3 with TRBJ1-1; D might be TRBD1 (6 bases). The ends were cut back, 10 bases at V and 1 base at J, with 10 bases in the middle. Germline V CDR1 and CDR2: MNHEY, SVGEGT. This CDR3 has 12 residues.

In regard to this clonotype: This may arise from a read error, as a much more abundant clone is one base away. The V call is TRBV18, the J call TRBJ2-5; 10 nucleotides line up with TRBD2. The CDR3 runs 16 residues. Trimming took 5 bases from V and 11 from J; bases not matched to a gene: 17. Per germline, CDR1 KGHSH and CDR2 LQKENI. The CDR3 DNA follows: TGTGCCAGCTCAGACTTCCTAGCGGGAGCGGGCAATGAGCAGTACTTC. Encoded protein: CASSDFLAGAGNEQYF.

The V call is TRBV20-1, the J call TRBJ1-2; D not certain. V was cut by 4 bases and J by 2 bases, with 8 bases left in between. The CDR3 is 12 residues long. The germline V gene has CDR1 DFQATT and CDR2 SNEGSKA (reference sequence). CDR3 bases: TGCAGTGCTACGGACGGAAACTATGGCTACACCTTC. The encoded protein is CSATDGNYGYTF.